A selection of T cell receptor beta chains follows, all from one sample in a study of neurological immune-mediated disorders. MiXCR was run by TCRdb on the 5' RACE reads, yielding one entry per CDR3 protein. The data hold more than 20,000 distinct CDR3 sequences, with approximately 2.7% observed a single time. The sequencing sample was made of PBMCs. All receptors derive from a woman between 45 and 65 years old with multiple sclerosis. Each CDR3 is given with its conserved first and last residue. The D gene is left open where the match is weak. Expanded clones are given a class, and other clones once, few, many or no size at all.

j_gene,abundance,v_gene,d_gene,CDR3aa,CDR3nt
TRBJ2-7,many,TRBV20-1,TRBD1,CSAPTPGQGYEQYF,TGCAGTGCACCTACCCCGGGACAGGGCTACGAGCAGTACTTC
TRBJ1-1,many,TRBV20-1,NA,CSARDGGSMNTEAFF,TGCAGTGCTAGAGATGGGGGCAGCATGAACACTGAAGCTTTCTTT
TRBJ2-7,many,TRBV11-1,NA,CASSLDRDTYEQYF,TGTGCCAGCAGCTTGGACCGGGACACCTACGAGCAGTACTTC
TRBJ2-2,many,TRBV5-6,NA,CASSLQGPNTGELFF,TGTGCCAGCAGCTTGCAGGGTCCGAACACCGGGGAGCTGTTTTTT
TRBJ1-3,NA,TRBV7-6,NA,CASSFKTPELQGTTRNTIYF,TGTGCCAGCAGCTTTAAGACCCCAGAGCTACAGGGAACTACCCGAAACACCATATATTTT
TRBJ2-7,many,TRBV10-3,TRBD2,CAINSGSSYEQYF,TGTGCCATCAACAGCGGGAGCTCCTACGAGCAGTACTTC
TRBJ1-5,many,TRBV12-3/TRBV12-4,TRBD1,CASSTRQGSSNQPQHF,TGTGCCAGCAGTACGAGACAGGGGTCGAGCAATCAGCCCCAGCATTTT
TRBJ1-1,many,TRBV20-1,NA,CSAKRGTEAFF,TGCAGTGCCAAGAGGGGCACTGAAGCTTTCTTT
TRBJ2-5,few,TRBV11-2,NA,CASSLMKGGETQYF,TGTGCCAGCAGCTTAATGAAGGGCGGGGAGACCCAGTACTTC
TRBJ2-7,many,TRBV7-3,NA,CASSSKGGSYEQYF,TGTGCCAGCAGCTCCAAGGGGGGGAGCTACGAGCAGTACTTC
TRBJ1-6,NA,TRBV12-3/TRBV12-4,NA,CASSPRGGSSPLNF,TGTGCCAGCAGTCCCCGGGGCGGGAGTTCACCCCTCAACTTT
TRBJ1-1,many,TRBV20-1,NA,CSARVGSTEAFF,TGCAGTGCTAGAGTTGGGAGCACTGAAGCTTTCTTT
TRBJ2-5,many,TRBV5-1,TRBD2,CASSWKLAGGTETQYF,TGCGCCAGCAGCTGGAAACTAGCGGGAGGGACGGAGACCCAGTACTTC
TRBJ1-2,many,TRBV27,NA,CASSLGRALGYTF,TGTGCCAGCAGTTTGGGAAGGGCCCTCGGCTACACCTTC
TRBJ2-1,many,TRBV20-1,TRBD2,CSAASMRGGWNEQFF,TGCAGTGCCGCTTCGATGCGGGGGGGTTGGAATGAGCAGTTCTTC
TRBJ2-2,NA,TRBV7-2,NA,CASSLTWGSGELFF,TGTGCCAGCAGCTTGACCTGGGGGTCCGGGGAGCTGTTTTTT